These 2 T cell receptor beta chains were all obtained from the same sample, sequenced in a study of cytomegalovirus exposure and HLA in healthy donors. The repertoire was sequenced with immunoSEQ multiplex PCR; TCRdb's copy has only in-frame clones and lacks some. The table has a few hundred thousand clones, roughly 90% seen once; the top ten hold roughly 0.8%. The sequencing input was PBMCs. The source is a woman between 18 and 30 years old in good health and CMV-seronegative.

This sequence joins TRBV9 and TRBJ1-2, with unresolved D. Trimming took 0 bases from V and 4 from J, leaving 10 bases between them. Germline lookup yields CDR1 SGDLS and CDR2 YYNGEE. CDR3 length: 14 residues. The CDR3 spells CASSVAGGSYGYTF. The CDR3 nucleotides are TGTGCCAGCAGCGTAGCTGGCGGGAGCTATGGCTACACCTTC.

The rearrangement uses TRBV29-1 and TRBJ2-2; a weak D match, TRBD1 (6 bases). The CDR3 is made up of 17 amino acids. CDR1 and CDR2 (germline): SQVTM, ANQGSEA. The V and J ends lost 2 bases and 0 bases respectively, with 16 bases between them. CDR3 DNA: TGCAGCGTTGAAAATGAACAGGGTGTCTCGAACACCGGGGAGCTGTTTTTT. Its translation is CSVENEQGVSNTGELFF.